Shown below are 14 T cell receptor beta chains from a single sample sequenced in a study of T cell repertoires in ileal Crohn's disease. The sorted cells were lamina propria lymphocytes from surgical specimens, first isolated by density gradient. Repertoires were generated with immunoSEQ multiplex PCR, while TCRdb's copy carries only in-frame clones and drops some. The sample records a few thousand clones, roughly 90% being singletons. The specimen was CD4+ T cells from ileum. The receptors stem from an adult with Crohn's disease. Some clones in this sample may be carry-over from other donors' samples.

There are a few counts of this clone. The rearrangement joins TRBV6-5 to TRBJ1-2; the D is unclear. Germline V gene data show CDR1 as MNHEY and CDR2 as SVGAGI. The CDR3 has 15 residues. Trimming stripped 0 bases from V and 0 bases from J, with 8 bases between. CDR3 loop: CASSYSGSSNYGYTF. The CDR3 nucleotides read TGTGCCAGCAGTTACTCGGGCAGCTCTAACTATGGCTACACCTTC.

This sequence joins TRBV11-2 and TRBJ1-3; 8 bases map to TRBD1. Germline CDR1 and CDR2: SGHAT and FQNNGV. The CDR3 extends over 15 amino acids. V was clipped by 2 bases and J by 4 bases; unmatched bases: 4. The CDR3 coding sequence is TGTGCCAGCAGCTTACGACAGGGGCTCGGAAACACCATATATTTT. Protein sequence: CASSLRQGLGNTIYF.

The CDR3 is CASSRGATDNSPLHF. CDR3 DNA sequence: TGTGCCAGCAGCAGGGGTGCTACAGATAATTCACCCCTCCACTTT. The chain carries TRBV7-9 and TRBJ1-6, with D possibly being TRBD1 (5 bases). This CDR3 contains 15 residues. In germline, CDR1 is SEHNR, CDR2 FQNEAQ (reference sequence). Deletions cut 5 bases from V and 5 bases from J, with 13 bases between.

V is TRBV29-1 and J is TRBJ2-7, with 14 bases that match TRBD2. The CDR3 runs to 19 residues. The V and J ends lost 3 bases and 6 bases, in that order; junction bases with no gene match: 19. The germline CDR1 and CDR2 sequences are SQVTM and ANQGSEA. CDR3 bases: TGCAGCGTTGAGGTTGGCGGGAGATGGGGGACTAGCGGGAGCGGCGAGCAGTACTTC. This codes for CSVEVGGRWGTSGSGEQYF.

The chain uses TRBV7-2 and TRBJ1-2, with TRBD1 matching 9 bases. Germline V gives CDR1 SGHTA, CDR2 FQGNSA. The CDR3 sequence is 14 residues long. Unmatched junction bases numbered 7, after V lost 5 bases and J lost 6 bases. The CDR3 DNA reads TGTGCCAGCAGCCCGGGACAGGGACCTCATGGCTACACCTTC. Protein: CASSPGQGPHGYTF.

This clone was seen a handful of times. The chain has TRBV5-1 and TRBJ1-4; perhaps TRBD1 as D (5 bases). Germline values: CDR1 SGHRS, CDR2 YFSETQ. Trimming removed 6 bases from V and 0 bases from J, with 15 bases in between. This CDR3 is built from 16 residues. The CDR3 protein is CASTSTVGATNEKLFF. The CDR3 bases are TGCGCCAGCACCTCGACAGTCGGAGCAACTAATGAAAAACTGTTTTTT.

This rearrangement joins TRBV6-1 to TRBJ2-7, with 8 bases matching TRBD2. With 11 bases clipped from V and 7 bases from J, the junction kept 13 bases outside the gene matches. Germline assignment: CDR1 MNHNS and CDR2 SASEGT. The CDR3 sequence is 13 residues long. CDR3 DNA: TGTGCCGGTAGAGGGAGCGGGAGTTCGGAGCAGTACTTC. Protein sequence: CAGRGSGSSEQYF.

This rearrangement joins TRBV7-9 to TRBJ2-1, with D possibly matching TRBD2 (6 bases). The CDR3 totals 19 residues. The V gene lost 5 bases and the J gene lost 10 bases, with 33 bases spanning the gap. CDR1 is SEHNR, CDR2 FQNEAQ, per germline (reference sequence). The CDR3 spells CASSPTRFGTHPRLSEQFF. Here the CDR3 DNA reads TGTGCCAGCAGCCCGACACGGTTCGGGACTCACCCCCGCCTTTCCGAGCAGTTCTTC.

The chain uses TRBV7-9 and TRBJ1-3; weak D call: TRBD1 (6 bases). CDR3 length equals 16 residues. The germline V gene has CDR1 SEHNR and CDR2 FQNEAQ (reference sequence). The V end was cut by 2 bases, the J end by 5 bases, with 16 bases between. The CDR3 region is CASSLSGGRKRNTIYF. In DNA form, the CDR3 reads TGTGCCAGCAGCTTATCCGGGGGGCGGAAAAGAAACACCATATATTTT.

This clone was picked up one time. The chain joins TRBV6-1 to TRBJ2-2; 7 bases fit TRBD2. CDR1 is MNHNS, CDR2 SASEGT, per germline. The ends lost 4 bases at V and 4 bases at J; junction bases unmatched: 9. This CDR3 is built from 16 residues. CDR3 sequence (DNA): TGTGCCAGCAGTGGGCGTTCGGGGGGAACCACCGGGGAGCTGTTTTTT. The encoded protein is CASSGRSGGTTGELFF.

In nucleotides, the CDR3 is TGTGCCAGTAGTATAGGGCAGGGTGTAGAACAGTTCTTC. This gives the protein CASSIGQGVEQFF. V gene TRBV19 combines with J gene TRBJ2-1; a possible D gene is TRBD1 (5 bases). This CDR3 comprises 13 residues. CDR1 is LNHDA, CDR2 SQIVND, per germline (reference sequence). Trimming took 1 base from V and 13 from J, leaving 14 bases between them.

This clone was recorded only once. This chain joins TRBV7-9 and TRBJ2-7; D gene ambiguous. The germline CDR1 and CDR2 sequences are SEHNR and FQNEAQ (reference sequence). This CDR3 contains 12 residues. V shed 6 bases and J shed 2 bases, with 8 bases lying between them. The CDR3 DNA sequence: TGTGCCAGCAGTCGAGTCCCCTACGAGCAGTACTTC. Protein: CASSRVPYEQYF.

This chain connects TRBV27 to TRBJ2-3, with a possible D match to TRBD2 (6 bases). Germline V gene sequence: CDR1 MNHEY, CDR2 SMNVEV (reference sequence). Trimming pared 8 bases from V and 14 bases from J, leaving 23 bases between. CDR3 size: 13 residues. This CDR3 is CASRVGLGGPLYF. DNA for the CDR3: TGTGCCAGCCGAGTTGGTTTGGGAGGCCCCTTGTATTTT.

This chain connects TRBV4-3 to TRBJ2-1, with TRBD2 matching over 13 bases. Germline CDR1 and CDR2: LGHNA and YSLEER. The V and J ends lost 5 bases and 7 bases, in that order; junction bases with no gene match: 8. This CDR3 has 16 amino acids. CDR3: CASSATSGRNENEQFF. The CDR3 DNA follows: TGCGCCAGCAGCGCGACTAGCGGGAGGAATGAGAATGAGCAGTTCTTC.